These 10 T cell receptor beta chains share one sample of origin, sequenced in a study of cytomegalovirus exposure and HLA in healthy donors. PCR primers comprised 60 Vbeta and 13 Jbeta primers. TCRdb's table, derived via immunoSEQ multiplex PCR, lists solely in-frame clones and lacks some. The sample has under 150,000 clones; around 74% are singletons. Sequencing was done on a sample of PBMCs. The receptor set was obtained from a woman between 18 and 29 years old in good health and CMV-seronegative.

The chain carries TRBV2 and TRBJ2-2, with TRBD1 identical over 9 bases. Trimming removed 6 bases from V and 6 bases from J; junction bases left unmatched: 20. Germline CDR1 reads SNHLY; CDR2 reads FYNNEI. This CDR3 region has 19 residues. The chain's CDR3 is CASSTQYKDRGFVSGELFF. CDR3 DNA sequence: TGTGCCAGCAGCACCCAATATAAAGACAGGGGGTTTGTCTCCGGGGAGCTGTTTTTT.

The sample holds a few counts of this clone. This chain links TRBV7-9 with TRBJ2-7, with 8 positions matching TRBD1. The CDR3 is made up of 13 amino acids. Looked up from germline, CDR1 is SEHNR and CDR2 is FQNEAQ (reference sequence). Unmatched junction bases numbered 2, after V lost 2 bases and J lost 5 bases. The CDR3 region is CASSLPGGHEQYF. CDR3 DNA: TGTGCCAGCAGCTTACCAGGGGGCCACGAGCAGTACTTC.

This clone was detected only once. The chain couples TRBV4-1 to TRBJ2-3; D remains unclear. The CDR3 covers 14 residues. Germline V gene sequence: CDR1 MGHRA, CDR2 YSYEKL. Trimming removed 0 bases at V and 6 bases at J, with 10 bases between. DNA of the CDR3: TGCGCCAGCAGCCAAGAGACCTCGCGGGATACGCAGTATTTT. It codes for CASSQETSRDTQYF.

This chain connects TRBV4-2 to TRBJ1-2; a possible D gene is TRBD1 (6 bases). This CDR3 has 14 residues. Germline V gene data show CDR1 as LGHNA and CDR2 as YNFKEQ. V was trimmed by 0 bases and J by 6 bases, leaving 11 bases between them. The DNA for the CDR3 is TGTGCCAGCAGCCAAGATTTACAGGGCGATGGCTACACCTTC. Amino acid sequence: CASSQDLQGDGYTF.

The V gene is TRBV11-3, the J gene TRBJ1-1, with D hard to call. CDR1 is SGHNT, CDR2 YENEEA, per germline. V lost 1 base, J lost 1 base, and 10 bases lay in between. CDR3 length equals 15 residues. The chain's CDR3 is CASSLGALGNTEAFF. In nucleotides, the CDR3 is TGTGCCAGCAGCTTAGGGGCTTTGGGGAACACTGAAGCTTTCTTT.

This clone was detected only a few times. The rearrangement joins TRBV11-2 to TRBJ2-7; 7 nucleotides agree with TRBD1. The CDR3 extends over 15 amino acids. Germline lookup yields CDR1 SGHAT and CDR2 FQNNGV. V lost 5 bases to trimming and J lost 6 bases; unmatched junction nucleotides: 13. This chain's CDR3 is CASSRGQAPSFEQYF. CDR3 bases: TGTGCCAGCAGCCGAGGACAGGCCCCGTCTTTCGAGCAGTACTTC.

The V gene is TRBV19, the J gene TRBJ1-2; 7 bases are a match to TRBD1. Germline V gene sequence: CDR1 LNHDA, CDR2 SQIVND (reference sequence). This CDR3 region has 13 residues. J was trimmed by 5 bases and V by 11 bases; bases with no gene match: 11. CDR3: CAARDSRLYGYTF. CDR3 nucleotides: TGTGCCGCCCGGGACAGCAGATTATATGGCTACACCTTC.

CDR3 region: CASSVQGVTEAFF. Here the CDR3 DNA reads TGTGCCAGCAGCGTTCAGGGGGTCACTGAAGCTTTCTTT. This chain uses TRBV7-2 with TRBJ1-1, with TRBD1 matching 7 bases. Germline CDR1 is SGHTA and CDR2 is FQGNSA. The CDR3 consists of 13 residues. V gave up 5 bases and J gave up 4 bases; unmatched junction bases: 4.

V and J are TRBV7-6 and TRBJ1-4; the D is unclear. V dropped 1 base and J dropped 7 bases, with 7 bases sitting between them. This CDR3 spans 13 amino acids. Per germline, CDR1 SGHVS and CDR2 FNYEAQ. Written as DNA, the CDR3 is TGTGCCAGCAGCTTAGTCCCCGGTGAAAAACTGTTTTTT. This sequence encodes CASSLVPGEKLFF.

This clone was found a few times. The J gene is TRBJ2-2, the V gene TRBV2; 8 positions agree with TRBD1. This CDR3 comprises 15 residues. Germline V gene data show CDR1 as SNHLY and CDR2 as FYNNEI. The junction had 10 bases not matched to a gene; V was cut back by 6 bases and J by 7 bases. CDR3 bases: TGTGCCAGCAGGACAGGACAGGGATTTAGCGGGGAGCTGTTTTTT. It codes for CASRTGQGFSGELFF.